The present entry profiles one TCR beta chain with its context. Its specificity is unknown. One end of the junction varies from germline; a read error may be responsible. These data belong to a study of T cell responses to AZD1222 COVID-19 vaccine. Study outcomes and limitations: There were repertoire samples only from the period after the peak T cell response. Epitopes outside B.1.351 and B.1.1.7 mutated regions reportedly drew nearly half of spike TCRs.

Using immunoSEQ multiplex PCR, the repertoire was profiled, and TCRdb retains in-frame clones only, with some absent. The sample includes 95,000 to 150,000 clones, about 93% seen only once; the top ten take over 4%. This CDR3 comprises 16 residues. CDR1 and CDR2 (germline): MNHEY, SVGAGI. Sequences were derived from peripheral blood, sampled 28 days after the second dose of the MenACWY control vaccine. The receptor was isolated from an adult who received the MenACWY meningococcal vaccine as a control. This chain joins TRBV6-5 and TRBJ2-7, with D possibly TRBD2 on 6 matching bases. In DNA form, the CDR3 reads TGTGCCTGCAGTTACCCCCGACCGGGGGTCGGCTACGAGCAGTACTTC. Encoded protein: CACSYPRPGVGYEQYF.